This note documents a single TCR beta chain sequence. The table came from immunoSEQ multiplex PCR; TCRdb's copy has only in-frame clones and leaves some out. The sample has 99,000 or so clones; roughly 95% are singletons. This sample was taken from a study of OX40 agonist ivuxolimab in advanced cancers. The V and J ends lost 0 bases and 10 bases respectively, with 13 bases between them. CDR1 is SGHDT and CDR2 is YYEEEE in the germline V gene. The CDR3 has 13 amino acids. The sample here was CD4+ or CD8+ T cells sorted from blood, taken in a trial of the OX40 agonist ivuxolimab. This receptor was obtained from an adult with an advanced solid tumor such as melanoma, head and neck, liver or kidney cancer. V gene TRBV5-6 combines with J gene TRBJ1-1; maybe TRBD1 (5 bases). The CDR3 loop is CASSLDFGGGAFF. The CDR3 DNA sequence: TGTGCCAGCAGCTTGGACTTCGGGGGTGGAGCTTTCTTT.